This T cell receptor beta chain appears in the sequencing data of a study of cytomegalovirus exposure and HLA in healthy donors. In the study overall: A data release that came early held some 84 million unique TCRs from HLA-typed donors.

CDR1 is MGHRA and CDR2 is YSYEKL in the germline V gene. Trimming removed 0 bases at V and 3 bases at J, with 11 bases between. The CDR3 totals 15 residues. PCR involved 60 Vbeta and 13 Jbeta primers. The protocol was immunoSEQ multiplex PCR, while the TCRdb copy is restricted to in-frame clones and leaves out a portion. Among 150,000 to 200,000 clones listed, around 77% were seen once. The specimen was PBMCs. The clonotype originates from a female donor in good health and CMV-seronegative. The V call is TRBV4-1, the J call TRBJ1-1; D unresolved. CDR3 sequence reads: CASSQELRRYTEAFF. In DNA, the CDR3 is TGCGCCAGCAGCCAAGAATTACGGAGGTACACTGAAGCTTTCTTT.